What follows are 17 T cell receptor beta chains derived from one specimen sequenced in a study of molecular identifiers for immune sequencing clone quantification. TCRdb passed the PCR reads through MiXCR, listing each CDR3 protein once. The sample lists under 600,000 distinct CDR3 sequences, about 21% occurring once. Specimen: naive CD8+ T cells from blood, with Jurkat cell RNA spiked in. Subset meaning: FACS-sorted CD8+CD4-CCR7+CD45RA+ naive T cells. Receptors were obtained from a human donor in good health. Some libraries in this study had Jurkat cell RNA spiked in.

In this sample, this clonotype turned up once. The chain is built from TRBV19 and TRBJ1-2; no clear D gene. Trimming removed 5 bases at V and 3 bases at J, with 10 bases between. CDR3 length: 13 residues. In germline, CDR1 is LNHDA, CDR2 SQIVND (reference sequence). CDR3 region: CASSPDLYYGYTF. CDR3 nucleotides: TGTGCCAGTAGTCCAGATTTATACTATGGCTACACCTTC.

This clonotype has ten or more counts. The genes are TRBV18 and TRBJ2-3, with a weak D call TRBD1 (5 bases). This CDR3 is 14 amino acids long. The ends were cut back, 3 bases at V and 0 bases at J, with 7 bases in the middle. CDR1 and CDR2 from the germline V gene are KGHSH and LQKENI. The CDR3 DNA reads TGTGCCAGCTCACCCAGGGAAAGCACAGATACGCAGTATTTT. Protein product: CASSPRESTDTQYF.

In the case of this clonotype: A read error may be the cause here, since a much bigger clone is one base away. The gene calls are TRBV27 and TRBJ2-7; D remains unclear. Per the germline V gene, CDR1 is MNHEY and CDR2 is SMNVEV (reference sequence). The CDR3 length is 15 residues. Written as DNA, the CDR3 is TGTGCCTGCAGTTTATCCGCCCAAAGCTCCTACGAGCAGTACTTC. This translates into CACSLSAQSSYEQYF.

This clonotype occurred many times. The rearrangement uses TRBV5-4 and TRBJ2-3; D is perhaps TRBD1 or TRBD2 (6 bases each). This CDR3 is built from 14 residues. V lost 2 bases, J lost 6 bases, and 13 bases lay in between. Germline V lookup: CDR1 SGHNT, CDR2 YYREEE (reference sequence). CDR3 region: CASSLEGEADTQYF. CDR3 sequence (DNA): TGTGCCAGCAGCTTAGAGGGGGAGGCGGATACGCAGTATTTT.

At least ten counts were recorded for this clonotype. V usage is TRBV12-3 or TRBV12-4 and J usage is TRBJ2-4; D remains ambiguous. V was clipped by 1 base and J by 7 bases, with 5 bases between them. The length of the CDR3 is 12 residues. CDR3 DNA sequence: TGTGCCAGCAGTTTAGACCCGAACATTCAGTACTTC. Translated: CASSLDPNIQYF.

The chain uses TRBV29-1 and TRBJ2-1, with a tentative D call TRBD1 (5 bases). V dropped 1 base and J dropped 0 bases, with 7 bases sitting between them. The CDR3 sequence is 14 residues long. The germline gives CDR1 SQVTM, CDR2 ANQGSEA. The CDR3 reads CSVEGTYSYNEQFF. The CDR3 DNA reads TGCAGCGTTGAAGGGACATACTCCTACAATGAGCAGTTCTTC.

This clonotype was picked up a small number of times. The CDR3 sequence: CASSQDFGGETQYF. The CDR3 coding sequence is TGTGCCAGCAGCCAAGATTTTGGGGGAGAGACCCAGTACTTC. V gene TRBV3-1 combines with J gene TRBJ2-5, with D possibly called TRBD1 or TRBD2 (5 bases each). V shed 0 bases and J shed 4 bases, with 9 bases lying between them. The CDR3 is made up of 14 amino acids. Germline CDR1 LGHDT, CDR2 YNNKEL (reference sequence).

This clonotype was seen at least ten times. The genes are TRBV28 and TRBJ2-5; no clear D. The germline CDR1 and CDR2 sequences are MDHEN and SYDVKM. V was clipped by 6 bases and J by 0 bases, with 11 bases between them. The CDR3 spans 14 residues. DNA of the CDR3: TGTGCCAGCAGCCGCAGGAGATACCAAGAGACCCAGTACTTC. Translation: CASSRRRYQETQYF.

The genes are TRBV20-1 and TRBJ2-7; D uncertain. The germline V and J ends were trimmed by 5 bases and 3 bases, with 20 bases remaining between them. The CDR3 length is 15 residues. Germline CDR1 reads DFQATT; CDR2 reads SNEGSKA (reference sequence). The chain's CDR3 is CSARPSQTLGYEQYF. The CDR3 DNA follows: TGCAGTGCTCGTCCAAGTCAGACGTTGGGCTACGAGCAGTACTTC.

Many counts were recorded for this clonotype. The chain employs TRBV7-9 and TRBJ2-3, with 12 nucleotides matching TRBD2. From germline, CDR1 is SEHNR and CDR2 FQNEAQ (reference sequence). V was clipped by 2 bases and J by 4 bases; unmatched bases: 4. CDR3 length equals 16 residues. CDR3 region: CASSLSSGGASDTQYF. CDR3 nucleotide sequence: TGTGCCAGCAGCTTATCTAGCGGGGGGGCCTCAGATACGCAGTATTTT.

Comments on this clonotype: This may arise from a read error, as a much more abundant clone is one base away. The CDR3 DNA reads TGTGCCAGCAGCCCCGGGACAGGGGGCACCACAGATATGCAGTATTTT. It codes for CASSPGTGGTTDMQYF. The chain uses TRBV13 and TRBJ2-3; 12 bases are a match to TRBD1. CDR1 and CDR2 (germline): PRHDT, FYEKMQ (reference sequence). The CDR3 is made up of 16 amino acids.

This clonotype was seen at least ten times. The CDR3 sequence is CASSWGQGLTDTQYF. In nucleotides, the CDR3 is TGTGCCAGCAGCTGGGGACAGGGTTTGACAGATACGCAGTATTTT. The V call is TRBV7-6, the J call TRBJ2-3, with 9 bases that match TRBD1. V gave up 4 bases and J gave up 3 bases; unmatched junction bases: 5. This CDR3 has 15 amino acids. Germline values: CDR1 SGHVS, CDR2 FNYEAQ. Complete variable domain (other parts from reference TRBV7-6 and TRBJ2-3): GAGVSQSPRYKVTKRGQDVALRCDPISGHVSLYWYRQALGQGPEFLTYFNYEAQQDKSGLPNDRFSAERPEGSISTLTIQRTEQRDSAMYRCASSWGQGLTDTQYFGPGTRLTVL.

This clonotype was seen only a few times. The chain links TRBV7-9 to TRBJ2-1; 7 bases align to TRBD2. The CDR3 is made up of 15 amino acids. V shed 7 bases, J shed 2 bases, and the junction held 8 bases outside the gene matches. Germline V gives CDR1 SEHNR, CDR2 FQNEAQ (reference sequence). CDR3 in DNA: TGTGCCAGCACTCTACTAGCGCCCACCTACAATGAGCAGTTCTTC. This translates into CASTLLAPTYNEQFF.

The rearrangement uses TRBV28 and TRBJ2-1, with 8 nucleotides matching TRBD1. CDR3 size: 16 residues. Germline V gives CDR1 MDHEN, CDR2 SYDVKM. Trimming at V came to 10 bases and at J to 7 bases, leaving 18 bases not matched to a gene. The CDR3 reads CANEDRDRYFKNEQFF. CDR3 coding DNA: TGTGCCAACGAGGATAGGGACAGGTACTTTAAGAATGAGCAGTTCTTC.

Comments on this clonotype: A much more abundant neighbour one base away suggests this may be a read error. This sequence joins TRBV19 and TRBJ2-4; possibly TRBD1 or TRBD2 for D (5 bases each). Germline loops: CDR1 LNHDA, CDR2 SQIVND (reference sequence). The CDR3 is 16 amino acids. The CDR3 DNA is TGTGTCAGTAGTATCGGTCAGGGAGAGGCCAAAAACATTCAGTACTTC. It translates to CVSSIGQGEAKNIQYF.

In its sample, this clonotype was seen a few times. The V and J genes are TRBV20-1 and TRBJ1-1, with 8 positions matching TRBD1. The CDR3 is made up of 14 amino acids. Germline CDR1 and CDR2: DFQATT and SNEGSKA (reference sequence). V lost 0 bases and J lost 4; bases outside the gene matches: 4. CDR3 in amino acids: CSARDQGAGTEAFF. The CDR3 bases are TGCAGTGCTAGAGATCAGGGGGCTGGCACTGAAGCTTTCTTT.

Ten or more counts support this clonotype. The chain's CDR3 is CAISELWQGASGYTF. The CDR3 DNA follows: TGTGCCATCAGTGAGCTCTGGCAGGGGGCGTCTGGCTACACCTTC. The chain is built from TRBV10-3 and TRBJ1-2, with TRBD1 matching 8 bases. The V gene end was trimmed by 2 bases and the J gene end by 7 bases; junction bases not matched to a gene: 9. Looked up from germline, CDR1 is ENHRY and CDR2 is SYGVKD. The CDR3 contains 15 residues.